This T cell receptor (beta chain) was identified in a study of blood T cells in healthy people across ages. Study-level background: Template switching retrieved approximately one barcoded beta molecule for each two T cells.

Sample-barcoded 5' priming and a J-beta primer mix drove a second PCR of roughly 7 to 11 cycles. TCRdb recomputed calls from the 5' RACE reads with MiXCR, one row per CDR3 protein. The sample shows 750,000 to 850,000 distinct CDR3 sequences, 25% of them seen only once. The germline V gene encodes CDR1 SGHTA and CDR2 FQGNSA. V was shortened by 5 bases and J by 4 bases, with 17 bases between the two germline ends. CDR3 size: 16 residues. About 10 milliliters was the volume of peripheral blood drawn from each donor. PBMCs, at least 7 million per sample, were isolated. A few counts support this clonotype. This sample also belongs to another study, concerning T cells of mothers and their children.

The sequencing input was blood. The chain has TRBV7-2 and TRBJ2-2; D remains ambiguous. This receptor was obtained from a boy between 10 and 17 years old in good health. Written as DNA, the CDR3 is TGTGCCAGCAGCCAAGATCGGCGTTTGGGCACCGGGGAGCTGTTTTTT. It encodes CASSQDRRLGTGELFF. Full variable domain (missing parts from reference TRBV7-2 and TRBJ2-2): GAGVSQSPSNKVTEKGKDVELRCDPISGHTALYWYRQSLGQGLEFLIYFQGNSAPDKSGLPSDRFSAERTGGSVSTLTIQRTQQEDSAVYLCASSQDRRLGTGELFFGEGSRLTVL.